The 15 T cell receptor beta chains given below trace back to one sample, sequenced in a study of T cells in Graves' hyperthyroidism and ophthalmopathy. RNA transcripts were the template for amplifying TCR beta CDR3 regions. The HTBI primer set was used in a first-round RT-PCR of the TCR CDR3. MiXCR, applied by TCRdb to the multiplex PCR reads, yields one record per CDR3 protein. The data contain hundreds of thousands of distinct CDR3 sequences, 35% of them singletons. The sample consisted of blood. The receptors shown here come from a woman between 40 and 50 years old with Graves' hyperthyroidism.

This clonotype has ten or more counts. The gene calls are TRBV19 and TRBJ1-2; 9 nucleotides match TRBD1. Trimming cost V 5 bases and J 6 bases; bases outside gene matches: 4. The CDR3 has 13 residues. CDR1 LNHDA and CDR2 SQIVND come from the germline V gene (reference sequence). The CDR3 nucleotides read TGTGCCAGTAGTCCACGGACAGGGGATGGCTACACCTTC. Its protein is CASSPRTGDGYTF.

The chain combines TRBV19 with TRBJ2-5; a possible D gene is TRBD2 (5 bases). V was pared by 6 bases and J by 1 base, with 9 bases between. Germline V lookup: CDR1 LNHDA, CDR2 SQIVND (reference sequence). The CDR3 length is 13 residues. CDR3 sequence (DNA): TGTGCCAGTAGACGGGCGGGCCAAGAGACCCAGTACTTC. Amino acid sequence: CASRRAGQETQYF.

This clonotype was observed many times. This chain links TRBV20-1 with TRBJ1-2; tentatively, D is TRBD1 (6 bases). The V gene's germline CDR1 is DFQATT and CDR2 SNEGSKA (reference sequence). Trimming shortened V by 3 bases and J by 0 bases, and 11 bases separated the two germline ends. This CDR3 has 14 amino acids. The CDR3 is CSASGRTANYGYTF. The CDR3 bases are TGCAGTGCTAGTGGTCGGACAGCTAACTATGGCTACACCTTC.

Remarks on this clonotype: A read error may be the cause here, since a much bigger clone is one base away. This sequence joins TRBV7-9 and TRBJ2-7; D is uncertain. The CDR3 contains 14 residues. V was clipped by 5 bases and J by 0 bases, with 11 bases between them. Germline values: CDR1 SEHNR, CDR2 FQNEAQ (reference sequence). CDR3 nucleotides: TGTGCCAGCAGCGTAACAAAGGGCTCCTACGAGCAGTACTTC. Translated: CASSVTKGSYEQYF.

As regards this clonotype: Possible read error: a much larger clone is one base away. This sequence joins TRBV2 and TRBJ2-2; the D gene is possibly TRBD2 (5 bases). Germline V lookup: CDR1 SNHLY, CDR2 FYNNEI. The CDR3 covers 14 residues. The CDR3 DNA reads TGTGCCAGCTTGTGGAACATAGTGACCGGGGAGCTGCTTTTT. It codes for CASLWNIVTGELLF.

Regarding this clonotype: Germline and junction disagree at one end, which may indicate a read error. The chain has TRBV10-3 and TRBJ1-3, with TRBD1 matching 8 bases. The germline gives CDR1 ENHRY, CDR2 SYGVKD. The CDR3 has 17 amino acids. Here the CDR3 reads CASSFLDRASYGNTIYF. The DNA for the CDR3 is TGTGCCAGCAGTTTCCTGGACAGGGCTTCGTACGGAAACACCATATATTTT.

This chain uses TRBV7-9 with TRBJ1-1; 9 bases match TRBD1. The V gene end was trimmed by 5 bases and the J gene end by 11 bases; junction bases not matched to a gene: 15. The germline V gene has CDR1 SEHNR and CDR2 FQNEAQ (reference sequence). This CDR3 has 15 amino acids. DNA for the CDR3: TGTGCCAGCAGCCCCAGGACAGGGGCCCAAGGTCGGGCTTTCTTT. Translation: CASSPRTGAQGRAFF.

CDR3 DNA: TGTGCCATCAGTTCCCCCGGCTCCTACGAGCAGTACTTC. This encodes CAISSPGSYEQYF. This chain connects TRBV10-3 to TRBJ2-7; D not resolved. CDR3 size: 13 residues. Germline CDR1 ENHRY, CDR2 SYGVKD. Between the trimmed V and J ends, which lost 5 bases and 0 bases, there was a span of 8 bases.

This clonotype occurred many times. The CDR3 sequence is CASSFSGRAYEQYF. CDR3 bases: TGTGCCAGCAGCTTCAGCGGGAGAGCCTACGAGCAGTACTTC. The gene calls are TRBV7-9 and TRBJ2-7; 8 bases map to TRBD2. This CDR3 has 14 residues. The germline V gene has CDR1 SEHNR and CDR2 FQNEAQ (reference sequence). The V segment lost 3 bases and the J segment 2 bases; nucleotides outside the gene matches: 3.

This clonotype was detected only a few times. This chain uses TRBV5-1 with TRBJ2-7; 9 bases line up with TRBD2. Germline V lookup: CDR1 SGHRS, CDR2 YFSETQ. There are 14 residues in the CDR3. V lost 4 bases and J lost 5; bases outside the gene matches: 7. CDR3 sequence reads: CASSPGSGGDEQYF. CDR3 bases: TGCGCCAGCAGCCCGGGTAGCGGGGGAGACGAGCAGTACTTC.

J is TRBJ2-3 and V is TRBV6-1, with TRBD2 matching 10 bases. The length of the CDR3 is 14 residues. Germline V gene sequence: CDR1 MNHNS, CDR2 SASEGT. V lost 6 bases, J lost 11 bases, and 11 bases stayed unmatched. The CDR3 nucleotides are TGTGCCAGCAGCGGACTAGCGGCACCAATAGAGCAGTATTTT. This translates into CASSGLAAPIEQYF.

CDR3 sequence: CASTRVLAGGQYF. The DNA for the CDR3 is TGTGCCAGTACTAGGGTGCTAGCGGGGGGGCAGTACTTC. V usage is TRBV19 and J usage is TRBJ2-7; 11 bases are shared with TRBD2. The germline V gene has CDR1 LNHDA and CDR2 SQIVND (reference sequence). This CDR3 region has 13 residues. After removal of 7 bases from V and 9 bases from J, the junction contained 8 bases not matched to a gene.

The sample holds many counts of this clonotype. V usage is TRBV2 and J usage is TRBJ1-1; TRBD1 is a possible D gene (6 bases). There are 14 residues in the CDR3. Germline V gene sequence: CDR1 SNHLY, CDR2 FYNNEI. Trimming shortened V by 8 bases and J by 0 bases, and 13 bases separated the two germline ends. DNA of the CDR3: TGTGCCAGCGGGAAATACAGGGTGAACACTGAAGCTTTCTTT. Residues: CASGKYRVNTEAFF.

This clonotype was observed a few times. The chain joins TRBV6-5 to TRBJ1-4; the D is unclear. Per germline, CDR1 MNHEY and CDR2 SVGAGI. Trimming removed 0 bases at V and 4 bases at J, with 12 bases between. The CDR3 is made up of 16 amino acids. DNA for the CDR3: TGTGCCAGCAGTTACTCATCCCGAGGCTTTAATGAAAAACTGTTTTTT. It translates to CASSYSSRGFNEKLFF.

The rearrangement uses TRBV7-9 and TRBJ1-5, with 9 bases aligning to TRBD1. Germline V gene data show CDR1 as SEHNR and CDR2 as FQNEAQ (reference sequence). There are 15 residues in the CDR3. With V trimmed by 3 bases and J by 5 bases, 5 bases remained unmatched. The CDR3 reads CASSLTGQGHQPQHF. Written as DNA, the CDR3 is TGTGCCAGCAGCTTGACGGGACAGGGACATCAGCCCCAGCATTTT.